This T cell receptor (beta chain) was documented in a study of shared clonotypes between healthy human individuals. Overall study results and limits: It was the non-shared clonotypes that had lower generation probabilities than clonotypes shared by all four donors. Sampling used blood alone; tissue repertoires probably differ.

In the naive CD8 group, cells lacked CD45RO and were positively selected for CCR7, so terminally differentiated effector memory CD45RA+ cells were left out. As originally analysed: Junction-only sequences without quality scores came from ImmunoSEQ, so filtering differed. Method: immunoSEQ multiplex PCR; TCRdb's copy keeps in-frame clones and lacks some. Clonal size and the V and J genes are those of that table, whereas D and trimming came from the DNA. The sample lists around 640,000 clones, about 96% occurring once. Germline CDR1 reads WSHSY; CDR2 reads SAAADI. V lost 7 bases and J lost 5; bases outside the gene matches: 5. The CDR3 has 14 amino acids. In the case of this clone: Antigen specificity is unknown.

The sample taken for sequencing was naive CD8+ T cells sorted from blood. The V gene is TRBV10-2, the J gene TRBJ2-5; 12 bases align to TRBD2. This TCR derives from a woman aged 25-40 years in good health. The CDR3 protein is CASNLAGGLETQYF. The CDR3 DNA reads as TGCGCCAGCAACCTAGCGGGAGGGTTGGAGACCCAGTACTTC.